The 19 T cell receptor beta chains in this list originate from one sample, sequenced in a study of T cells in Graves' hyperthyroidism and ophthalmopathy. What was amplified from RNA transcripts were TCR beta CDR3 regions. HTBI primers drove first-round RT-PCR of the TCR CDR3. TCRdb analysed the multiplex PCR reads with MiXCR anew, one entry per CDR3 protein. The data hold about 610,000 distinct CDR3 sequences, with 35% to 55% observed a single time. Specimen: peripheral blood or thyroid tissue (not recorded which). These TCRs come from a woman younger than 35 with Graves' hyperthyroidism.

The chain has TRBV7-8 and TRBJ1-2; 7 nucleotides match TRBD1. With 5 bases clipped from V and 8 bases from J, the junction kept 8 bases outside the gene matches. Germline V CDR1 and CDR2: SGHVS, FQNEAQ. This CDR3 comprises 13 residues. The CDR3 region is CASSVEEGGGYTF. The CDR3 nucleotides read TGTGCCAGCAGCGTTGAGGAAGGGGGCGGCTACACCTTC.

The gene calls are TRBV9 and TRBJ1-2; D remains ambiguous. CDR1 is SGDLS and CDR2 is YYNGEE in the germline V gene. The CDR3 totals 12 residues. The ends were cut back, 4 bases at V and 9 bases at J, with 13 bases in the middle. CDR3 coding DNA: TGTGCCAGCAGCCCTCTTAGGGCTAGCTACACCTTC. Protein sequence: CASSPLRASYTF.

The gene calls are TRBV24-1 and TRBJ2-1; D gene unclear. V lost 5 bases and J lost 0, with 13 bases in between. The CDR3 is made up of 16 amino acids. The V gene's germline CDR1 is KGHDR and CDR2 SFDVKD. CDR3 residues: CATSATHLSSYNEQFF. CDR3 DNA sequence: TGTGCCACCAGTGCTACCCACCTGAGCTCCTACAATGAGCAGTTCTTC.

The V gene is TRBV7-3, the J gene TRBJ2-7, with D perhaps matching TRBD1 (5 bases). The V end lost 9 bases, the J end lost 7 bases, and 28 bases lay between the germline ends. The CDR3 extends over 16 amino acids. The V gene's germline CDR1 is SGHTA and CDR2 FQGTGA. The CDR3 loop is CASSMTVGSRYREQYF. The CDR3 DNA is TGTGCCAGTAGTATGACGGTCGGCAGTAGGTACAGGGAGCAGTACTTC.

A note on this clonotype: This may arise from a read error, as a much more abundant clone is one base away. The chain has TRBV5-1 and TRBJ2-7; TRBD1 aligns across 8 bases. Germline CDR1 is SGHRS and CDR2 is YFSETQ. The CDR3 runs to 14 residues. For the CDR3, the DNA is TGCGCCAGCAGCACCAGGACAGGGAGCTACGAGCAGCACTTC. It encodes CASSTRTGSYEQHF. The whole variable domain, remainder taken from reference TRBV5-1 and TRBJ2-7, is KAGVTQTPRYLIKTRGQQVTLSCSPISGHRSVSWYQQTPGQGLQFLFEYFSETQRNKGNFPGRFSGRQFSNSRSEMNVSTLELGDSALYLCASSTRTGSYEQHFGPGTRLTVT.

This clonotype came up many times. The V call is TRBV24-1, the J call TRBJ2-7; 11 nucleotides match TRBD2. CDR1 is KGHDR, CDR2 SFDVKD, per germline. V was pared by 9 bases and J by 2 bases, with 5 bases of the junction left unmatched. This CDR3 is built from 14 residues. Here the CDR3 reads CATSTSGRTYEQYF. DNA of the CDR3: TGTGCCACCTCAACTAGCGGGAGAACCTACGAGCAGTACTTC.

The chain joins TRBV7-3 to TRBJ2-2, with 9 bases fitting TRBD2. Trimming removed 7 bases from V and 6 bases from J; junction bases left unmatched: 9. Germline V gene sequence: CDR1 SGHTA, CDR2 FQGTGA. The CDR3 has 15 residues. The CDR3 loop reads CASKGREGAPGELFF. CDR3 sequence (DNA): TGTGCCAGCAAGGGGCGGGAGGGGGCGCCCGGGGAGCTGTTTTTT.

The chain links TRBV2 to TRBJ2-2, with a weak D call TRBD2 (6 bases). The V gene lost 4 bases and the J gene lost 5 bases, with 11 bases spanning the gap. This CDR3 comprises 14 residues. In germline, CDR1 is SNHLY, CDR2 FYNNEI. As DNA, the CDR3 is TGTGCCAGCAGTGGTTCCGGGGGAACCGGGGAGCTGTTTTTT. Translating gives CASSGSGGTGELFF.

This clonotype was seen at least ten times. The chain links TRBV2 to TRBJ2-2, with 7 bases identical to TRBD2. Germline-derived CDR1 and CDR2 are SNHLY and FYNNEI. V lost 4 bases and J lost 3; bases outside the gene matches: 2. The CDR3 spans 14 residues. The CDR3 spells CASSGGLYTGELFF. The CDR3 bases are TGTGCCAGCAGTGGGGGACTATACACCGGGGAGCTGTTTTTT.

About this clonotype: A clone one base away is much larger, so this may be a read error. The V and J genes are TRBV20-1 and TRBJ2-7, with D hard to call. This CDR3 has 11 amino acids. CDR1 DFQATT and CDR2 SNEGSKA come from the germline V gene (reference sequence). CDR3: CSVRFFYGQYF. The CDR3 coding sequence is TGCAGTGTTAGATTTTTCTACGGGCAGTACTTC.

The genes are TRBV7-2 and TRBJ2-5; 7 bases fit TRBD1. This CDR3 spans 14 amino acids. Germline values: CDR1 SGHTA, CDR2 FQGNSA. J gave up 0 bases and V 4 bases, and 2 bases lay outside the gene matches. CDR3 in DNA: TGTGCCAGCAGCTGGGACAGATACCAAGAGACCCAGTACTTC. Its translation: CASSWDRYQETQYF.

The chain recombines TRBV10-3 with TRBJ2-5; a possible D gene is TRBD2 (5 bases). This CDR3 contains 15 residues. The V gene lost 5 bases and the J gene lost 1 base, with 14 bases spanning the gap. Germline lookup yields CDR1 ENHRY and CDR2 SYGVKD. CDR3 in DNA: TGTGCCATCAGTTACTCCTTGGCGGGCCAAGAGACCCAGTACTTC. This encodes CAISYSLAGQETQYF.

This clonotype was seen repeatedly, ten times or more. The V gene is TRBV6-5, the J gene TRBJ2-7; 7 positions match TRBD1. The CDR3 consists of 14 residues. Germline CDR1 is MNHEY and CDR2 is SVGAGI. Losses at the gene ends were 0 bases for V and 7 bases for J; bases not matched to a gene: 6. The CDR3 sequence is CASSYSKGAVEQYF. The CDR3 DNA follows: TGTGCCAGCAGTTACTCGAAGGGGGCGGTGGAGCAGTACTTC.

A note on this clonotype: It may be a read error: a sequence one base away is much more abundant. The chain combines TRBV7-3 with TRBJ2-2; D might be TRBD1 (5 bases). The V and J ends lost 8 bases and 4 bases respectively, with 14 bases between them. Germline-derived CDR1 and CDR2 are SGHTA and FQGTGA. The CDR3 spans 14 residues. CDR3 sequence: CASPDIGATGELFF. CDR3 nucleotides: TGTGCCAGCCCGGACATAGGGGCCACCGGGGAGCTGTTTTTT.

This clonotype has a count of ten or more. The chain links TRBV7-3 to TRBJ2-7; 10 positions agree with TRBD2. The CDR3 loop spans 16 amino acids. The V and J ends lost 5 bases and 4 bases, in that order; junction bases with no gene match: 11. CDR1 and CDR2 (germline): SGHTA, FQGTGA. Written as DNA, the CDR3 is TGTGCCAGCAGCCTTTCTGGGACTAGCGCGGCTTACGAGCAGTACTTC. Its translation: CASSLSGTSAAYEQYF.

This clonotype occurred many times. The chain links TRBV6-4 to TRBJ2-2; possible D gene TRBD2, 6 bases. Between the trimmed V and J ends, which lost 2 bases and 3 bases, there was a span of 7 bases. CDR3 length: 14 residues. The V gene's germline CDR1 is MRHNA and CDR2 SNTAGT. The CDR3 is CASSDGGDTGELFF. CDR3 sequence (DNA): TGTGCCAGCAGTGACGGCGGGGACACCGGGGAGCTGTTTTTT.

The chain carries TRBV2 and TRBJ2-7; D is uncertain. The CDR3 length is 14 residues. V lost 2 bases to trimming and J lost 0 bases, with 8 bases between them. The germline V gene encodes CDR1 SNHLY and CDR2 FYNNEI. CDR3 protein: CASSERVSSYEQYF. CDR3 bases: TGTGCCAGCAGTGAACGCGTTAGCTCCTACGAGCAGTACTTC.

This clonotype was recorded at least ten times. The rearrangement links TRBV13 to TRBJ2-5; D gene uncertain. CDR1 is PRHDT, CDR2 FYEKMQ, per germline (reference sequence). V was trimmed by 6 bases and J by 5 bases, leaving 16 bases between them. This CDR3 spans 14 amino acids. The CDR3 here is CASRPFDPGETQYF. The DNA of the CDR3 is TGTGCCAGCAGACCCTTTGACCCCGGGGAGACCCAGTACTTC.

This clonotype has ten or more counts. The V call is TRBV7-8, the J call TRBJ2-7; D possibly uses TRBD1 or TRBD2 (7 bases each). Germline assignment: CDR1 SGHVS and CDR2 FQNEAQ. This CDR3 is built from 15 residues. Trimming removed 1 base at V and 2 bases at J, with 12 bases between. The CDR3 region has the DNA TGTGCCAGCAGCTTAGGGGGGGGACAGACCTACGAGCAGTACTTC. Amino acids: CASSLGGGQTYEQYF.